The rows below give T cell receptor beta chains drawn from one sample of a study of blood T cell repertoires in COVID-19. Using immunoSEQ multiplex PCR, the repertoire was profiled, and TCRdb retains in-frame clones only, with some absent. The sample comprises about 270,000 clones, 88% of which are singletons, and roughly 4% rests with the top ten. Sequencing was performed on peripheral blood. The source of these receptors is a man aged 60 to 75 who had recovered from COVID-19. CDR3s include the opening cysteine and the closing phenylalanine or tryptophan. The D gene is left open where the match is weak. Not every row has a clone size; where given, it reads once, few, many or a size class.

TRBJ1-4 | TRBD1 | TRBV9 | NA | TGTGCCAGCAGCGTAGGGACAGGAACTAATGAAAAACTGTTTTTT | CASSVGTGTNEKLFF
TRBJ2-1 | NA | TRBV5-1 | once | TGCGCCAGCAGCTTGGACTGGAGCTCCTACAATGAGCAGTTCTTC | CASSLDWSSYNEQFF
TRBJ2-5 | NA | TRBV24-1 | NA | TGTGCCACCAGCGAGCCGCGGGGAGAAAAAGAGACCCAGTACTTC | CATSEPRGEKETQYF
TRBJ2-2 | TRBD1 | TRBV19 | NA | TGTGCCAGTAGTATCGGACAGGGTTCCGGGGAGCTGTTTTTT | CASSIGQGSGELFF
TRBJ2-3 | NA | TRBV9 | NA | TGTGCCAGCAGCGTGGGGCAGACTAGCACAGATACGCAGTATTTT | CASSVGQTSTDTQYF
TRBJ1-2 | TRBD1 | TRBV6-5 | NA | TGTGCCAGCAGCGATTCCGGACAGGTGGGCTACACCTTC | CASSDSGQVGYTF
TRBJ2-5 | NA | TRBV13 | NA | TGTGCCAGCAGCTTAGAGGAGGAGACCCAGTACTTC | CASSLEEETQYF
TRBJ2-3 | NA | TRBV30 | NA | TGTGCCTGGAGTGTGGGTGGTAGGGGATCTGAGGCAGATACGCAGTATTTT | CAWSVGGRGSEADTQYF
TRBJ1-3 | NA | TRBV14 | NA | TGTGCCAGCAGCCAGAGACAGAGCTCTGGAAACACCATATATTTT | CASSQRQSSGNTIYF
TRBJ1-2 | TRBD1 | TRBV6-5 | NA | TGTGCCAGCAAGACAGGGTTTAGAGACTATGGCTACACCTTC | CASKTGFRDYGYTF
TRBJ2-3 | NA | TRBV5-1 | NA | TGCGCCAGCAGCGGCCCGGGAGTCACAGATACGCAGTATTTT | CASSGPGVTDTQYF
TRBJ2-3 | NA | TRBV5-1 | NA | TGCGCCAGCAGTGGGGAGTTCCGCACAGATACGCAGTATTTT | CASSGEFRTDTQYF
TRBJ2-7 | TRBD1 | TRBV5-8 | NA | TGTGCCAGTATTACGGGACAGCCGCCGTACGAGCAGTACTTC | CASITGQPPYEQYF
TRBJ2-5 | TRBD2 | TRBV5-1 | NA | TGCGCCAGCAGCTTGGCCGGGACTAGCGGGGGGCAGTACCAAGAGACCCAGTACTTC | CASSLAGTSGGQYQETQYF
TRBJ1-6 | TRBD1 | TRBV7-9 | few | TGTGCCAGCAGCACCGGACAGGGTGATAATTCACCCCTCCACTTT | CASSTGQGDNSPLHF
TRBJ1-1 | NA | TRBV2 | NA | TGTGCCAGCAGCGTGTCGAGGTCAGCTTTCTTT | CASSVSRSAFF
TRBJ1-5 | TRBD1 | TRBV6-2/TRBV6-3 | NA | TGTGCCAGCAGTTACGCTCACTACAGGGGGAGCAATCAGCCCCAGCATTTT | CASSYAHYRGSNQPQHF
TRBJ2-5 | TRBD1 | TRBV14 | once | TGTGCCAGCAGCTACCGGGACAGGGTGGGAGAGACCCAGTACTTC | CASSYRDRVGETQYF
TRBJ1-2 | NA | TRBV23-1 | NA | TGCGCCAGCAGTCCTTCAGGGGCCCCGGGAGGCTACACCTTC | CASSPSGAPGGYTF
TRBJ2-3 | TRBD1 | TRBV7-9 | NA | TGTGCCAGCAGCACCGGGACAGGGGGAACAGATACGCAGTATTTT | CASSTGTGGTDTQYF
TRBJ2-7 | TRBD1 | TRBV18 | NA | TGTGCCAGCTCACCATTGGGACAGGGGGCTGAAGAGCAGTACTTC | CASSPLGQGAEEQYF
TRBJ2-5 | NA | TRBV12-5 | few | TGTGCTAGTGGTTTGACCGGGGAGACCCAGTACTTC | CASGLTGETQYF
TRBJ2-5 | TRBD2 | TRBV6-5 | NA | TGTGCCAGCATAAGGGCGGGGGGCCAAGAGACCCAGTACTTC | CASIRAGGQETQYF
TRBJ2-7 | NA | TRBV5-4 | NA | TGTGCCAGCAGTAAGAATTACAGGGACGAGCAGTACTTC | CASSKNYRDEQYF
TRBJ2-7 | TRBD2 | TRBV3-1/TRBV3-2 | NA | TGTGCCAGCATGAATAGCGGGGGGCCCCACGAGCAGTACTTC | CASMNSGGPHEQYF
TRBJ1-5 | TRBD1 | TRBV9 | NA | TGTGCCAGCAGCGTAGGACAGGGACGCCAGCCCCAGCATTTT | CASSVGQGRQPQHF
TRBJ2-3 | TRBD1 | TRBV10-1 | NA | TGCGCCAGCAGTGAGTACCGGGACAGCTTCACAGATACGCAGTATTTT | CASSEYRDSFTDTQYF
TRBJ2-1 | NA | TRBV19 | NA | TGTGCCAGTAGTATCTATGGAGGGTCCTACAATGAGCAGTTCTTC | CASSIYGGSYNEQFF
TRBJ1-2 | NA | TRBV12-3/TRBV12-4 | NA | TGTGCCAGCAGCCCCGCCAGAGCGTATGGCTACACCTTC | CASSPARAYGYTF
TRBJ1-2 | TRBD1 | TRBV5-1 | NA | TGCGCCAGCAGCTTAAGCCTAGGGACAGGGGGCGCCTATGGCTACACCTTC | CASSLSLGTGGAYGYTF
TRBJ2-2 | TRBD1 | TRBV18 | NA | TGTGCCAGCTCTCCCCAAAGCTATACTCGGGACAGTAACACCGGGGAGCTGTTTTTT | CASSPQSYTRDSNTGELFF
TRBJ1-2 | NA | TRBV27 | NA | TGTGCCAGCACCATTCCGACAGCCCTCTATGGCTACACCTTC | CASTIPTALYGYTF
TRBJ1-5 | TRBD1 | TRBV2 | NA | TGTGCCAGCAGCCGGGACAGCCAGAATCAGCCCCAGCATTTT | CASSRDSQNQPQHF
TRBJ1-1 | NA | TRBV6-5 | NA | TGTGCCAGCAGGCGGACTGCGTTTTTTCCTGAAGCTTTCTTT | CASRRTAFFPEAFF
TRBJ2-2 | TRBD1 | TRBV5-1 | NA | TGCGCCAGCAGCCCTGGGGGACAGTACACCGGGGAGCTGTTTTTT | CASSPGGQYTGELFF
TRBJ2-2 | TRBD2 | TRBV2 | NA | TGTGCCAGCACGGGACTAACGGGGGGGGAGCTGTTTTTT | CASTGLTGGELFF
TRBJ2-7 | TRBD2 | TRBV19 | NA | TGTGCCAGTAGTATAGATGGTAGCGGGATACCCTACGAGCAGTACTTC | CASSIDGSGIPYEQYF
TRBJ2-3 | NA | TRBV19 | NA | TGTGCCAGTACTCCCCCGCGCGGATACACAGATACGCAGTATTTT | CASTPPRGYTDTQYF
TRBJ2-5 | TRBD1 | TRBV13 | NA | TGTGCCAGCAGCTTAGGGACAGGGGGCCGGGAGACCCAGTACTTC | CASSLGTGGRETQYF
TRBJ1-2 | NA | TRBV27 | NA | TGTGCCAGCAGTGGGGGGGGCCTCTATGGCTACACCTTC | CASSGGGLYGYTF
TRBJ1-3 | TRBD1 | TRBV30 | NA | TGTGCCCAGAGCCCACTGGGACAGGGGGCTGGTGGAAACACCATATATTTT | CAQSPLGQGAGGNTIYF